One sample yielded the 20 T cell receptor beta chains listed below, sequenced in a study of blood T cell repertoires in COVID-19. TCRdb's copy holds only in-frame clones and misses some; the assay was immunoSEQ multiplex PCR. The sample has about 190,000 clones, 89% seen once. The specimen was peripheral blood. These receptors all stem from a man between 40 and 49 years old with acute or convalescent COVID-19.

This clone was recorded only once. The genes are TRBV6-5 and TRBJ2-7; D ambiguous. Germline V gene sequence: CDR1 MNHEY, CDR2 SVGAGI. The CDR3 is 15 residues long. V lost 6 bases and J 1 base, leaving 16 bases between the germline ends. CDR3 sequence (DNA): TGTGCCAGCAGACCACTGACAAGTTTTTCCTACGAGCAGTACTTC. Protein sequence: CASRPLTSFSYEQYF.

This clone was observed a single time. The chain combines TRBV4-3 with TRBJ2-1, with 7 bases that match TRBD2. Germline CDR1 reads LGHNA; CDR2 reads YSLEER. V lost 6 bases and J lost 3; bases outside the gene matches: 8. The CDR3 is made up of 15 amino acids. This CDR3 is CASSYGASGYNEQFF. The CDR3 DNA reads TGCGCCAGCAGTTATGGGGCTAGCGGCTACAATGAGCAGTTCTTC.

A few counts support this clone. CDR3 protein: CASKPDRGGSSPLHF. The CDR3 DNA sequence: TGTGCCAGCAAGCCGGATCGGGGAGGGAGTTCACCCCTCCACTTT. This rearrangement joins TRBV6-5 to TRBJ1-6; D gene unclear. V was shortened by 7 bases and J by 9 bases, with 19 bases between the two germline ends. The germline V gene encodes CDR1 MNHEY and CDR2 SVGAGI. CDR3 size: 15 residues.

Here the CDR3 reads CASSLTPEGQPQHF. CDR3 DNA: TGTGCCAGCAGCTTGACCCCGGAGGGTCAGCCCCAGCATTTT. V gene TRBV5-5 combines with J gene TRBJ1-5; D not certain. Germline values: CDR1 SGHKS, CDR2 YYEKEE (reference sequence). This CDR3 comprises 14 residues. Trimming removed 1 base at V and 6 bases at J, with 11 bases between.

The chain uses TRBV7-6 and TRBJ2-1; D is ambiguous. Per the germline V gene, CDR1 is SGHVS and CDR2 is FNYEAQ. The CDR3 is 16 amino acids. V gave up 1 base and J gave up 0 bases, with 10 bases separating them. The CDR3 sequence is CASSLGGSSSYNEQFF. In DNA form, the CDR3 reads TGTGCCAGCAGCTTAGGCGGCTCGAGCTCCTACAATGAGCAGTTCTTC.

V gene TRBV25-1 combines with J gene TRBJ2-5, with D tentatively TRBD1 (6 bases). V was pared by 7 bases and J by 4 bases, with 10 bases between. The CDR3 is 12 amino acids. CDR1 is MGHDK and CDR2 is SYGVNS in the germline V gene. The CDR3 loop is CASTGDRETQYF. DNA of the CDR3: TGTGCCAGCACAGGGGACCGAGAGACCCAGTACTTC.

The rearrangement links TRBV25-1 to TRBJ2-3; 10 nucleotides line up with TRBD2. This CDR3 is 15 amino acids long. Germline loops: CDR1 MGHDK, CDR2 SYGVNS. V dropped 1 base and J dropped 3; count of bases not matched to a gene: 1. The CDR3 DNA follows: TGTGCCAGCAGTGAATCTAGCGGGGGAACAGATACGCAGTATTTT. This translates into CASSESSGGTDTQYF.

The rearrangement uses TRBV11-2 and TRBJ2-2; maybe TRBD2 (7 bases). Germline assignment: CDR1 SGHAT and CDR2 FQNNGV. Trimming took 1 base from V and 9 from J, leaving 12 bases between them. CDR3 length equals 14 residues. This chain's CDR3 is CASSLAGGSRELFF. In DNA form, the CDR3 reads TGTGCCAGCAGCTTAGCGGGGGGCTCCAGGGAGCTGTTTTTT.

V and J are TRBV7-2 and TRBJ2-2; D is possibly TRBD2 (6 bases). V lost 5 bases, J lost 6 bases, and 13 bases lay in between. The CDR3 runs to 14 residues. CDR1 is SGHTA and CDR2 is FQGNSA in the germline V gene. The CDR3 nucleotides are TGTGCCAGCAGCGCTGCTAGCGTATCCGGGGAGCTGTTTTTT. Protein sequence: CASSAASVSGELFF.

The CDR3: CASSRDSGGNSPLHF. CDR3 bases: TGTGCCAGCAGTAGGGACTCAGGGGGTAATTCACCCCTCCACTTT. This sequence joins TRBV2 and TRBJ1-6, with 7 bases lining up with TRBD1. The CDR3 covers 15 residues. Germline-derived CDR1 and CDR2 are SNHLY and FYNNEI. Germline trimming cut 5 bases from V and 6 bases from J; bases unmatched to any gene: 7. The complete variable domain, with remaining parts taken from reference TRBV2 and TRBJ1-6, reads EPEVTQTPSHQVTQMGQEVILRCVPISNHLYFYWYRQILGQKVEFLVSFYNNEISEKSEIFDDQFSVERPDGSNFTLKIRSTKLEDSAMYFCASSRDSGGNSPLHFGNGTRLTVT.

The chain recombines TRBV3-1 (or the pseudogene TRBV3-2) with TRBJ2-3; 9 nucleotides align to TRBD2. The J segment lost 2 bases and the V segment lost 7 bases, leaving 7 bases of the junction unmatched. This CDR3 contains 15 residues. CDR1 is LGHDT, CDR2 YNNKEL, per germline (reference sequence). The CDR3 bases are TGTGCCAGCAAGAGTAGCGGGGGACCCACAGATACGCAGTATTTT. It specifies CASKSSGGPTDTQYF.

V is TRBV5-1 and J is TRBJ2-5; D not certain. Germline V gene data show CDR1 as SGHRS and CDR2 as YFSETQ. V was clipped by 2 bases and J by 2 bases, with 4 bases between them. The CDR3 runs to 12 residues. DNA for the CDR3: TGCGCCAGCAGCTTCCAACAAGAGACCCAGTACTTC. This translates into CASSFQQETQYF.

The rearrangement uses TRBV4-3 and TRBJ2-1; D might be TRBD1 (5 bases). The CDR3 covers 13 residues. Trimming took 4 bases from V and 9 from J, leaving 13 bases between them. Germline V CDR1 and CDR2: LGHNA, YSLEER. CDR3: CASSPAQGGEQFF. DNA of the CDR3: TGCGCCAGCAGCCCAGCGCAGGGTGGTGAGCAGTTCTTC.

The chain links TRBV19 to TRBJ2-1; 10 bases line up with TRBD2. The V segment lost 0 bases and the J segment 7 bases; nucleotides outside the gene matches: 3. This CDR3 comprises 15 residues. Germline V lookup: CDR1 LNHDA, CDR2 SQIVND (reference sequence). The CDR3 coding sequence is TGTGCCAGTAGTATAGAGCCTAGCGGGGGAAATGAGCAGTTCTTC. Translating it yields CASSIEPSGGNEQFF.

The chain uses TRBV27 and TRBJ1-4, with D perhaps TRBD1 (6 bases). Germline V gives CDR1 MNHEY, CDR2 SMNVEV (reference sequence). Trimming removed 5 bases at V and 7 bases at J, with 17 bases between. The CDR3 extends over 15 amino acids. The CDR3, as DNA: TGTGCCAGCAGTATCCACGGGGGCGGGAGTGAAAAACTGTTTTTT. It translates to CASSIHGGGSEKLFF.

This chain connects TRBV6-5 to TRBJ1-1; TRBD1 might be the D (6 bases). Germline V gene data show CDR1 as MNHEY and CDR2 as SVGAGI. V lost 9 bases and J 4 bases, leaving 15 bases between the germline ends. The CDR3 loop spans 13 amino acids. CDR3: CASPGQGGTEAFF. The CDR3 DNA reads TGTGCCAGTCCGGGACAAGGGGGCACTGAAGCTTTCTTT.

The chain's CDR3 is CASSSYRWGQETQYF. The DNA of the CDR3 is TGCGCCAGCAGCTCCTACAGGTGGGGCCAAGAGACCCAGTACTTC. This chain joins TRBV5-1 and TRBJ2-5; D might be TRBD1 (5 bases). The CDR3 has 15 amino acids. Deletions cut 3 bases from V and 1 base from J, with 13 bases between. In germline, CDR1 is SGHRS, CDR2 YFSETQ.

The V call is TRBV11-1, the J call TRBJ2-7; 10 bases map to TRBD2. CDR3 length: 17 amino acids. After removal of 0 bases from V and 2 bases from J, the junction contained 7 bases not matched to a gene. Per the germline V gene, CDR1 is SGHAT and CDR2 is FQDESV (reference sequence). CDR3 sequence: CASSLAAGTSETYEQYF. The CDR3 nucleotides read TGTGCCAGCAGCTTAGCTGCCGGGACTAGCGAGACCTACGAGCAGTACTTC.

The genes are TRBV6-5 and TRBJ2-7; D unresolved. Trimming cost V 0 bases and J 3 bases, with 12 bases left between them. The CDR3 spans 15 residues. The germline CDR1 and CDR2 sequences are MNHEY and SVGAGI. The CDR3 region has the DNA TGTGCCAGCAGTTACTCTCCAACTAATAACTACGAGCAGTACTTC. This sequence encodes CASSYSPTNNYEQYF.

The rearrangement links TRBV7-2 to TRBJ2-7; D unclear. Looked up from germline, CDR1 is SGHTA and CDR2 is FQGNSA. This CDR3 region has 14 residues. V was pared by 1 base and J by 0 bases, with 7 bases between. CDR3 sequence reads: CASSLGAGSYEQYF. CDR3 nucleotide sequence: TGTGCCAGCAGCTTAGGAGCAGGCTCCTACGAGCAGTACTTC.